Listed below are T cell receptor beta chains from one sample, sequenced in a study of cytomegalovirus exposure and HLA in healthy donors. TCRdb keeps only in-frame clones here, not all; method: immunoSEQ multiplex PCR. This table holds about 200,000 clones, approximately 80% found once. Sequencing was performed on PBMCs. The receptors originated from a male donor in good health and CMV-seronegative. The CDR3 runs from the conserved cysteine through the conserved F or W. Fields, in order: CDR3 DNA, CDR3 protein, CDR3 length, D gene, clone size, V gene, J gene. The D gene is left open where the match is weak. Part of the rows lack a size; the others show once, few, many or a class for expanded clones.

CDR3nt: TGTGCCAGCTCTCGACAGGGGAACACCGGGGAGCTGTTTTTT
CDR3aa: CASSRQGNTGELFF
len: 14
d_gene: TRBD1
abundance: .
v_gene: TRBV18
j_gene: TRBJ2-2

CDR3nt: TGTGCCTGGAGTGTGGTCGGGGGGGTGGGTGGCTACACCTTC
CDR3aa: CAWSVVGGVGGYTF
len: 14
d_gene: .
abundance: .
v_gene: TRBV30
j_gene: TRBJ1-2

CDR3nt: TGTGCCAGCAGCTTGGGATCTCGGGGAAACATTCAGTACTTC
CDR3aa: CASSLGSRGNIQYF
len: 14
d_gene: .
abundance: .
v_gene: TRBV5-8
j_gene: TRBJ2-4

CDR3nt: TGTGCCAGTAATCGACAGAACAATCAGCCCCAGCATTTT
CDR3aa: CASNRQNNQPQHF
len: 13
d_gene: .
abundance: .
v_gene: TRBV19
j_gene: TRBJ1-5

CDR3nt: TGTGCCACCAGCAGAGAACAGGGGGGTCGTACGCAGTATTTT
CDR3aa: CATSREQGGRTQYF
len: 14
d_gene: TRBD1
abundance: .
v_gene: TRBV15
j_gene: TRBJ2-3

CDR3nt: TGTGCCAGCTCCCCACGGGGCGCCTTATATACTAGCACAGATACGCAGTATTTT
CDR3aa: CASSPRGALYTSTDTQYF
len: 18
d_gene: .
abundance: .
v_gene: TRBV18
j_gene: TRBJ2-3

CDR3nt: TGCAGCGTTGTGGAGGGGACGGGGCTCGGTGAGCAGTTCTTC
CDR3aa: CSVVEGTGLGEQFF
len: 14
d_gene: .
abundance: .
v_gene: TRBV29-1
j_gene: TRBJ2-1

CDR3nt: TGTGCCAGCCGCCCTAGCGGGAGTATAGATACGCAGTATTTT
CDR3aa: CASRPSGSIDTQYF
len: 14
d_gene: TRBD2
abundance: once
v_gene: TRBV28
j_gene: TRBJ2-3

CDR3nt: TGCGCCAGCAGCCCGGCGGCGGCTTCGAACACCGGGGAGCTGTTTTTT
CDR3aa: CASSPAAASNTGELFF
len: 16
d_gene: .
abundance: .
v_gene: TRBV4-1
j_gene: TRBJ2-2

CDR3nt: TGTGCCAGCAGCTTAAAGGCAGGGGGGACAGATACGCAGTATTTT
CDR3aa: CASSLKAGGTDTQYF
len: 15
d_gene: .
abundance: .
v_gene: TRBV7-6
j_gene: TRBJ2-3

CDR3nt: TGCAGCGTAGGGGACAGGGGTTTAAGGGAGCAGTACTTC
CDR3aa: CSVGDRGLREQYF
len: 13
d_gene: TRBD1
abundance: .
v_gene: TRBV29-1
j_gene: TRBJ2-7

CDR3nt: TGTGCCATCAGCCAAGGCCAGGACAGCCTTATTAACTACGAGCAGTACTTC
CDR3aa: CAISQGQDSLINYEQYF
len: 17
d_gene: .
abundance: .
v_gene: TRBV10-3
j_gene: TRBJ2-7

CDR3nt: TGTGCCAGCAGTGAACGGCCGGGGTTCCAAGAGACCCAGTACTTC
CDR3aa: CASSERPGFQETQYF
len: 15
d_gene: .
abundance: .
v_gene: TRBV6-1
j_gene: TRBJ2-5

CDR3nt: TGTGCCAGTAGTATAGAATTTGGCGGGTCCTACAATGAGCAGTTCTTC
CDR3aa: CASSIEFGGSYNEQFF
len: 16
d_gene: .
abundance: .
v_gene: TRBV19
j_gene: TRBJ2-1

CDR3nt: TGTGCCGGGCCTAACAAGAGGAACACTGAAGCTTTCTTT
CDR3aa: CAGPNKRNTEAFF
len: 13
d_gene: .
abundance: few
v_gene: TRBV19
j_gene: TRBJ1-1

CDR3nt: TGTGCCAGCAGGAAGGGGGGGACGGCATACGAGCAGTACTTC
CDR3aa: CASRKGGTAYEQYF
len: 14
d_gene: .
abundance: .
v_gene: TRBV6-1
j_gene: TRBJ2-7

CDR3nt: TGTGCCAGTAGTACGAGCCGGGACAGGGAAGGCACCGGGGAGCTGTTTTTT
CDR3aa: CASSTSRDREGTGELFF
len: 17
d_gene: TRBD1
abundance: .
v_gene: TRBV19
j_gene: TRBJ2-2

CDR3nt: TGTGCTAGTGGCCGATCTCAGGCAGTCACCGGGGAGCTGTTTTTT
CDR3aa: CASGRSQAVTGELFF
len: 15
d_gene: .
abundance: .
v_gene: TRBV12-5
j_gene: TRBJ2-2

CDR3nt: TGTGCCAGCAGCCCAGGAGGAGGGGCCAACGTCCTGACTTTC
CDR3aa: CASSPGGGANVLTF
len: 14
d_gene: .
abundance: once
v_gene: TRBV11-2
j_gene: TRBJ2-6

CDR3nt: TGCAGCGTTGATCGGAATCCCAGGGATGGCTACACCTTC
CDR3aa: CSVDRNPRDGYTF
len: 13
d_gene: .
abundance: .
v_gene: TRBV29-1
j_gene: TRBJ1-2

CDR3nt: TGTGCCAGCAGCTCTGTAGCGGGAGTGTTGGGGAATGAGCAGTTCTTC
CDR3aa: CASSSVAGVLGNEQFF
len: 16
d_gene: TRBD2
abundance: .
v_gene: TRBV7-2
j_gene: TRBJ2-1

CDR3nt: TGCGCCAGCAGCCAAGATTTTGGACAGGGGTATGGCTACACCTTC
CDR3aa: CASSQDFGQGYGYTF
len: 15
d_gene: TRBD1
abundance: .
v_gene: TRBV4-1
j_gene: TRBJ1-2

CDR3nt: TGCGCCAGCAGCCAAGATTACGCGGGGCCCCAGCATTTT
CDR3aa: CASSQDYAGPQHF
len: 13
d_gene: .
abundance: .
v_gene: TRBV4-1
j_gene: TRBJ1-5

CDR3nt: TGTGCCAGTAGCAGGGGCCTGGACGAGCAGTACTTC
CDR3aa: CASSRGLDEQYF
len: 12
d_gene: .
abundance: .
v_gene: TRBV19
j_gene: TRBJ2-7

CDR3nt: TGTGCCAGCATTCCCGGGACAGGGGATCTCTACGAGCAGTACTTC
CDR3aa: CASIPGTGDLYEQYF
len: 15
d_gene: TRBD1
abundance: .
v_gene: TRBV28
j_gene: TRBJ2-7

CDR3nt: TGTGCCAGCAGTGTTCCGACAGGGCACACTGAAGCTTTCTTT
CDR3aa: CASSVPTGHTEAFF
len: 14
d_gene: TRBD1
abundance: many
v_gene: TRBV6-1
j_gene: TRBJ1-1

CDR3nt: TGCAGCGTGTGCGTCCCGGACAGGGGCGCGGAAGAGACCCAGTACTTC
CDR3aa: CSVCVPDRGAEETQYF
len: 16
d_gene: TRBD1
abundance: .
v_gene: TRBV29-1
j_gene: TRBJ2-5

CDR3nt: TGCGCCAGCAGTGGACAGACTAACTATGGCTACACCTTC
CDR3aa: CASSGQTNYGYTF
len: 13
d_gene: .
abundance: .
v_gene: TRBV5-1
j_gene: TRBJ1-2

CDR3nt: TGTGCCAGCAGTGGAGGAGGAAACGGTGAAGCTTTCTTT
CDR3aa: CASSGGGNGEAFF
len: 13
d_gene: .
abundance: .
v_gene: TRBV6-5
j_gene: TRBJ1-1

CDR3nt: TGTGCCACCAGCCGAAGACAGGGAAAAGGCTTTCCGTTTTTT
CDR3aa: CATSRRQGKGFPFF
len: 14
d_gene: TRBD1
abundance: .
v_gene: TRBV15
j_gene: TRBJ1-4

CDR3nt: TGTGCCAGTAGTATGGGACTAGCGGGAGGGCCCCCCACAGATACGCAGTATTTT
CDR3aa: CASSMGLAGGPPTDTQYF
len: 18
d_gene: TRBD2
abundance: .
v_gene: TRBV19
j_gene: TRBJ2-3

CDR3nt: TGTGCCAGCAGGAGTGGCGGCAAAAACATTCAGTACTTC
CDR3aa: CASRSGGKNIQYF
len: 13
d_gene: .
abundance: .
v_gene: TRBV6-5
j_gene: TRBJ2-4

CDR3nt: TGTGCCAGCAGAACTACAGGGTACGGCTACACCTTC
CDR3aa: CASRTTGYGYTF
len: 12
d_gene: .
abundance: .
v_gene: TRBV7-9
j_gene: TRBJ1-2

CDR3nt: TGTGCCAGCAGTTTGCTGGACACAGCTAACTATGGCTACACCTTC
CDR3aa: CASSLLDTANYGYTF
len: 15
d_gene: .
abundance: .
v_gene: TRBV28
j_gene: TRBJ1-2

CDR3nt: TGTGCCAGCAGTGCAAAGGGACAGGGGGCGTCCAGGAACGAAAAACTGTTTTTT
CDR3aa: CASSAKGQGASRNEKLFF
len: 18
d_gene: TRBD1
abundance: .
v_gene: TRBV6-1
j_gene: TRBJ1-4

CDR3nt: TGTGCCAGCAGCCCTCGGGTAGCGGACTCCTACAATGAGCAGTTCTTC
CDR3aa: CASSPRVADSYNEQFF
len: 16
d_gene: .
abundance: .
v_gene: TRBV7-9
j_gene: TRBJ2-1

CDR3nt: TGTGCCTGGAGTACACAGCCCTCCTACGAGCAGTACTTC
CDR3aa: CAWSTQPSYEQYF
len: 13
d_gene: .
abundance: .
v_gene: TRBV30
j_gene: TRBJ2-7

CDR3nt: TGTGCCAGCAGTTTACCGGGACATAGCTCCTACAATGAGCAGTTCTTC
CDR3aa: CASSLPGHSSYNEQFF
len: 16
d_gene: .
abundance: once
v_gene: TRBV14
j_gene: TRBJ2-1

CDR3nt: TGTGCCAGCAGCTTAGTCCTGGGACTAAGTGAGCAGTTCTTC
CDR3aa: CASSLVLGLSEQFF
len: 14
d_gene: TRBD2
abundance: .
v_gene: TRBV11-2
j_gene: TRBJ2-1

CDR3nt: TGTGCCAGCAGGAGGTCGGGAGTTAGAACCGGGGAGCTGTTTTTT
CDR3aa: CASRRSGVRTGELFF
len: 15
d_gene: .
abundance: .
v_gene: TRBV25-1
j_gene: TRBJ2-2

CDR3nt: TGTGCCAGCATAAGGGGGTACAATGAGCAGTTCTTC
CDR3aa: CASIRGYNEQFF
len: 12
d_gene: .
abundance: .
v_gene: TRBV2
j_gene: TRBJ2-1

CDR3nt: TGTGCCAGCAGCCTCCGGACTAGGGGGAAGAATGAGCAGTTCTTC
CDR3aa: CASSLRTRGKNEQFF
len: 15
d_gene: .
abundance: .
v_gene: TRBV7-3
j_gene: TRBJ2-1

CDR3nt: TGTGCCACCAGCAGAGTGGGCGGGAGGAATTTTGGGGAGACCCAGTACTTC
CDR3aa: CATSRVGGRNFGETQYF
len: 17
d_gene: TRBD2
abundance: .
v_gene: TRBV15
j_gene: TRBJ2-5

CDR3nt: TGTGCCAGCAGCCTTGGACTAGCGGGAGGGGAATCAGAGACCCAGTACTTC
CDR3aa: CASSLGLAGGESETQYF
len: 17
d_gene: TRBD2
abundance: .
v_gene: TRBV5-4
j_gene: TRBJ2-5

CDR3nt: TGCGCCAGCAGCTTGGAGCAGGGTAGCGAGCAGTACTTC
CDR3aa: CASSLEQGSEQYF
len: 13
d_gene: .
abundance: once
v_gene: TRBV5-1
j_gene: TRBJ2-7

CDR3nt: TGTGCCAGCAGCTTTGGGGGAGGGACCGGGGAGCTGTTTTTT
CDR3aa: CASSFGGGTGELFF
len: 14
d_gene: TRBD2
abundance: .
v_gene: TRBV7-2
j_gene: TRBJ2-2

CDR3nt: TGTGCCAGCAGCCCAGGCCAGGGGATAATGAACACTGAAGCTTTCTTT
CDR3aa: CASSPGQGIMNTEAFF
len: 16
d_gene: .
abundance: .
v_gene: TRBV5-4
j_gene: TRBJ1-1

CDR3nt: TGTGCCAGCAGTTTGATCGGGACAGGGAAAGAGACCCAGTACTTC
CDR3aa: CASSLIGTGKETQYF
len: 15
d_gene: TRBD1
abundance: .
v_gene: TRBV11-2
j_gene: TRBJ2-5